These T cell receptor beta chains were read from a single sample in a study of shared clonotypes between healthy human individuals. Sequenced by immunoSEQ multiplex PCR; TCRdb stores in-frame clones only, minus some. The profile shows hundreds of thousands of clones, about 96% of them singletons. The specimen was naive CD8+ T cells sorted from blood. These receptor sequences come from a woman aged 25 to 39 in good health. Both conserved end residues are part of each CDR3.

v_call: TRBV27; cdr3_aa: CATSRPGQGRWEQYF
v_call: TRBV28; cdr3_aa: CASSLTGTPGSETQYF
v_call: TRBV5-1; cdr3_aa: CASSFTGILSGANVLTF
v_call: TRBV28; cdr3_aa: CASSRYRDNSPLHF
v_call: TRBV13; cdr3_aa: CASSLRSSAGANVLTF
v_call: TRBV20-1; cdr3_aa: CSARYVNEQFF
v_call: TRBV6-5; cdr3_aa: CASSFGPMNTEAFF
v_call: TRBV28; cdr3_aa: CASSFYAGATEAFF
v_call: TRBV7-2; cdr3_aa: CASSVGIYSNQPQHF
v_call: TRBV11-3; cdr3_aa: CASSLVTMRLASHEQYF
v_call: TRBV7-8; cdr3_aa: CASSLESVWEQYF
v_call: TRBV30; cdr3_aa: CAWSADSAEQYF
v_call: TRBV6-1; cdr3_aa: CASSAETFSYEQYF
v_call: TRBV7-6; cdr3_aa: CASSLETSVYNEQFF
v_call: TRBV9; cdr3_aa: CASRETSEGVDTQYF
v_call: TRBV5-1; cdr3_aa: CASSLWASGRVYNEQFF
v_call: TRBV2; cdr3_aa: CASKELAEETQYF
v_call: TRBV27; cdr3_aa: CASRPYDWGDSLAYGLFGYTF
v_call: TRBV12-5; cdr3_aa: CASGSGVHYNEQFF
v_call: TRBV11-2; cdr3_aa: CASSFIGGGELFF
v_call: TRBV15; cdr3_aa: CATSRDRGGGTDTQYF
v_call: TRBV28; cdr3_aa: CASSWDSWITSTDTQYF
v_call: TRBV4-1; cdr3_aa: CASSQEPGDKTEAFF
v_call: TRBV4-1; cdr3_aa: CASSPSSGGHGELFF
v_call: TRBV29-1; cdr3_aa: CSVVLPNTGELFF
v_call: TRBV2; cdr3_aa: CASSEALIAREQEKLFF
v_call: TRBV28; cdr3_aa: CASSVGSSNTEAFF
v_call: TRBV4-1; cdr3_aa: CASSHHRGAGVETQYF
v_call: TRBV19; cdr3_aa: CASRAGQGNTIYF
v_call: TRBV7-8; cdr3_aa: CASSGTNQETQYF
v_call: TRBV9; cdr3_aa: CASSPLWGEANEKLFF
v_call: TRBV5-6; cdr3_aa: CASSLGVYPHEQFF
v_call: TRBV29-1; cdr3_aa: CSVEGPHRGQGIYEQYF
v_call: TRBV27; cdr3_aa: CASSWGSGGGRAFYEQYF
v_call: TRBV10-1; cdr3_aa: CASSGTPTYEQYF
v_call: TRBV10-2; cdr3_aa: CASSVISGNYNEQFF
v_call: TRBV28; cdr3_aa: CASSPGAYQETQYF
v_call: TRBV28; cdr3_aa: CASSPIGLVGYNEQFF
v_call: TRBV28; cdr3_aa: CASSFPREGPNEQFF
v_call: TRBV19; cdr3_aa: CASSIYRGATDTQYF
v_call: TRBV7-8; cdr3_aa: CASSLQLAGAQSSYEQYF
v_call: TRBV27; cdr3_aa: CASSLAGVYNEQFF
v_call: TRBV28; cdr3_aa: CASSSPSGYNQPQHF
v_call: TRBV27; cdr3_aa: CASSLSQGIYGYTF
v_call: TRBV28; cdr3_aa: CASRDMNTEAFF
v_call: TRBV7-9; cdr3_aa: CASMEVNNYGYTF
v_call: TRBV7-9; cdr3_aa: CASSLNRVYTEAFF
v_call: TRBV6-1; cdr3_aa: CATVGQVWNEQFF